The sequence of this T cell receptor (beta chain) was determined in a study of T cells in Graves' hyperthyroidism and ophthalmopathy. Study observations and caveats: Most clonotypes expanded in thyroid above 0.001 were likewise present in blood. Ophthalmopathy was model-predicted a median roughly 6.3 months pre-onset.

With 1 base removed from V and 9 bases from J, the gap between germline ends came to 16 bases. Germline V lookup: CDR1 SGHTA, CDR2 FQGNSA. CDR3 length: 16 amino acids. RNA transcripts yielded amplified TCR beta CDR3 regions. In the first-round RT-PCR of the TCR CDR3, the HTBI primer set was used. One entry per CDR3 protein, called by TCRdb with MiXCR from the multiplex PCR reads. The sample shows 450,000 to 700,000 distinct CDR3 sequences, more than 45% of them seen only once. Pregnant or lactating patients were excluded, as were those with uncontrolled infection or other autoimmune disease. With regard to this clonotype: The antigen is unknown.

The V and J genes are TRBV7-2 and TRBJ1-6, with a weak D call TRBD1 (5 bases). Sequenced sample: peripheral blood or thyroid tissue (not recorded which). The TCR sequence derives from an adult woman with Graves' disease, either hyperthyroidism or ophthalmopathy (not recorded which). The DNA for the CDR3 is TGTGCCAGCAGCTTAGTAGGTCGGGGCCGCGGTTCACCCCTCCACTTT. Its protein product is CASSLVGRGRGSPLHF.